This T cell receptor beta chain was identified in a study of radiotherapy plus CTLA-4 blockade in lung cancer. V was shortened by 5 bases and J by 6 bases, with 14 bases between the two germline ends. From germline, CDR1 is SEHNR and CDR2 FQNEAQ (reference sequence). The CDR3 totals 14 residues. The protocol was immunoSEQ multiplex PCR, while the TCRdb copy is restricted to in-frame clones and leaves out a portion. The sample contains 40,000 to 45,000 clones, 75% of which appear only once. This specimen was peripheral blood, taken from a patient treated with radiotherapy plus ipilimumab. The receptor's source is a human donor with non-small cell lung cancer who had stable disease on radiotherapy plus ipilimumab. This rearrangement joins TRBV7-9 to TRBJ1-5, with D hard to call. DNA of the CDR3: TGTGCCAGCAGCGACGAGGGCTTCAGTCAGCCCCAGCATTTT. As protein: CASSDEGFSQPQHF.